The 19 T cell receptor beta chains given below trace back to one sample, sequenced in a study of graft-versus-host responses after intestinal transplantation. Generated by immunoSEQ multiplex PCR, the TCRdb table keeps only in-frame clones and is missing some. The repertoire holds roughly 99,000 clones, roughly 82% seen once, with about 1.5% in the top ten. Sequencing used PBMCs, obtained 255 days after intestinal transplant. Source of these receptors: a human patient who received an intestinal transplant, so some T cells may come from the graft donor.

The chain links TRBV5-1 to TRBJ2-5, with D possibly TRBD2 on 7 matching bases. With 1 base removed from V and 1 base from J, the gap between germline ends came to 14 bases. This CDR3 is 16 amino acids long. Germline V lookup: CDR1 SGHRS, CDR2 YFSETQ. The CDR3 protein is CASSLYRGAPQETQYF. Here the CDR3 DNA reads TGCGCCAGCAGCTTGTATCGGGGGGCTCCCCAAGAGACCCAGTACTTC. The variable domain in full, completed from reference TRBV5-1 and TRBJ2-5, reads KAGVTQTPRYLIKTRGQQVTLSCSPISGHRSVSWYQQTPGQGLQFLFEYFSETQRNKGNFPGRFSGRQFSNSRSEMNVSTLELGDSALYLCASSLYRGAPQETQYFGPGTRLLVL.

This clone showed up just a few times. V usage is TRBV28 and J usage is TRBJ2-7; the D gene is possibly TRBD1 (5 bases). The germline V and J ends were trimmed by 2 bases and 5 bases, with 10 bases remaining between them. This CDR3 is built from 13 residues. Germline CDR1 reads MDHEN; CDR2 reads SYDVKM. The CDR3 reads CASSLQGIDEQYF. The CDR3 DNA sequence: TGTGCCAGCAGTTTACAGGGTATCGACGAGCAGTACTTC.

The CDR3 DNA sequence: TGTGCCAGCAGCCTGGGACAGGTTTACAATGAGCAGTTCTTC. Residues: CASSLGQVYNEQFF. This chain joins TRBV6-6 and TRBJ2-1; 8 bases are a match to TRBD1. The CDR3 extends over 14 amino acids. Losses at the gene ends were 6 bases for V and 4 bases for J; bases not matched to a gene: 5. Germline V gene sequence: CDR1 MNHNY, CDR2 SVGAGI (reference sequence).

The chain carries TRBV30 and TRBJ1-2; D may be TRBD1 (6 bases). CDR3 length: 14 amino acids. Trimming took off 2 bases at V and 2 bases at J, with 12 bases between the two ends. Germline CDR1 reads GTSNPN; CDR2 reads SVGIG (reference sequence). For the CDR3, the DNA is TGTGCCTGGAGTAGGACAGCAAACAACTATGGCTACACCTTC. Translating gives CAWSRTANNYGYTF.

The rearrangement uses TRBV11-2 and TRBJ2-7; no definite D call. The CDR3 is 15 amino acids. Trimming shortened V by 5 bases and J by 5 bases, and 19 bases separated the two germline ends. CDR1 SGHAT and CDR2 FQNNGV come from the germline V gene. The CDR3 bases are TGTGCCAGCAGCAAAGAGGTTACTCCCTCTGACGAGCAGTACTTC. Its protein product is CASSKEVTPSDEQYF. The variable domain in full, completed from reference TRBV11-2 and TRBJ2-7, reads EAGVAQSPRYKIIEKRQSVAFWCNPISGHATLYWYQQILGQGPKLLIQFQNNGVVDDSQLPKDRFSAERLKGVDSTLKIQPAKLEDSAVYLCASSKEVTPSDEQYFGPGTRLTVT.

This chain links TRBV30 with TRBJ1-2; weak D call: TRBD1 (5 bases). Trimming took 4 bases from V and 4 from J, leaving 10 bases between them. The germline V gene has CDR1 GTSNPN and CDR2 SVGIG (reference sequence). The CDR3 totals 12 residues. CDR3 residues: CAWTWGPYGYTF. The CDR3 DNA sequence: TGTGCCTGGACGTGGGGACCCTATGGCTACACCTTC.

The chain carries TRBV4-1 and TRBJ2-7, with D tentatively TRBD1 (6 bases). CDR1 and CDR2 (germline): MGHRA, YSYEKL. This CDR3 is built from 14 residues. V gave up 1 base and J gave up 2 bases, with 9 bases separating them. The CDR3 reads CASSQGSGAYEQYV. In DNA, the CDR3 is TGCGCCAGCAGCCAAGGATCAGGGGCCTACGAGCAGTACGTC.

The rearrangement uses TRBV14 and TRBJ1-1; D may be TRBD1 (6 bases). The CDR3 loop spans 15 amino acids. Per the germline V gene, CDR1 is SGHDN and CDR2 is FVKESK. Trimming left V 4 bases short and J 2 bases short, with 14 bases between. CDR3 loop: CASSLLGTLNTEAFF. Here the CDR3 DNA reads TGTGCCAGCAGCCTCTTAGGGACACTAAACACTGAAGCTTTCTTT.

The rearrangement uses TRBV28 and TRBJ2-2; 7 bases line up with TRBD2. Germline V gene data show CDR1 as MDHEN and CDR2 as SYDVKM. The CDR3 is 15 amino acids. Germline trimming cut 3 bases from V and 4 bases from J; bases unmatched to any gene: 5. The DNA for the CDR3 is TGTGCCAGCAGTTTCTCGCAGCGGGGCACCGGGGAGCTGTTTTTT. Translation gives CASSFSQRGTGELFF.

The V and J genes are TRBV28 and TRBJ2-7; TRBD2 agrees at 10 bases. Trimming at V came to 5 bases and at J to 7 bases, leaving 11 bases not matched to a gene. Germline CDR1 is MDHEN and CDR2 is SYDVKM. The CDR3 length is 15 residues. The CDR3 DNA sequence: TGTGCCAGCAGTCTGCTAGCGGGGGATCTTAAAGAGCAGTACTTC. Translated, it gives CASSLLAGDLKEQYF. Full variable domain (rest looked up from reference TRBV28 and TRBJ2-7): DVKVTQSSRYLVKRTGEKVFLECVQDMDHENMFWYRQDPGLGLRLIYFSYDVKMKEKGDIPEGYSVSREKKERFSLILESASTNQTSMYLCASSLLAGDLKEQYFGPGTRLTVT.

This clone was seen only a few times. This rearrangement joins TRBV4-3 to TRBJ2-1; perhaps TRBD1 as D (5 bases). The CDR3 sequence is 13 residues long. V was clipped by 0 bases and J by 7 bases, with 7 bases between them. Germline V gene data show CDR1 as LGHNA and CDR2 as YSLEER. In nucleotides, the CDR3 is TGCGCCAGCAGCCAAGATTCAGGGAATGAGCAGTTCTTC. Its translation is CASSQDSGNEQFF.

The chain uses TRBV19 and TRBJ1-4; 7 nucleotides align to TRBD1. In germline, CDR1 is LNHDA, CDR2 SQIVND (reference sequence). Trimming at V came to 4 bases and at J to 4 bases, leaving 6 bases not matched to a gene. This CDR3 is built from 15 residues. The CDR3 here is CASSNSGQLNEKLFF. CDR3 bases: TGTGCCAGTAGTAACTCGGGACAGCTTAATGAAAAACTGTTTTTT.

This clone was detected only once. V gene TRBV27 combines with J gene TRBJ1-5, with D possibly being TRBD1 (5 bases). CDR3 length equals 16 residues. The ends were cut back, 6 bases at V and 5 bases at J, with 20 bases in the middle. Germline CDR1 reads MNHEY; CDR2 reads SMNVEV (reference sequence). The CDR3 loop reads CASSPLRGTNYQPQHF. CDR3 in DNA: TGTGCCAGCAGCCCTCTCCGGGGCACCAATTATCAGCCCCAGCATTTT.

By frequency in the sample, this clone is medium-sized (0.01 to 0.1%). The rearrangement uses TRBV6-1 and TRBJ1-5; D gene ambiguous. Between the trimmed V and J ends, which lost 7 bases and 0 bases, there was a span of 13 bases. The CDR3 has 15 amino acids. Germline assignment: CDR1 MNHNS and CDR2 SASEGT. The CDR3 DNA reads as TGTGCCAGCATCATGACGGATGGTAGCAATCAGCCCCAGCATTTT. Amino acid sequence: CASIMTDGSNQPQHF.

The chain is built from TRBV5-5 and TRBJ1-5; the match to TRBD1 covers 12 bases. Germline V gene sequence: CDR1 SGHKS, CDR2 YYEKEE (reference sequence). The ends lost 4 bases at V and 6 bases at J; junction bases unmatched: 5. This CDR3 region has 15 residues. The CDR3 DNA reads TGTGCCAGCAGCCCAGGGACAGGGGGCTCTCAGCCCCAGCATTTT. Translation gives CASSPGTGGSQPQHF.

The chain recombines TRBV18 with TRBJ1-1; D is uncertain. Per the germline V gene, CDR1 is KGHSH and CDR2 is LQKENI. The CDR3 is made up of 13 amino acids. Trimming removed 2 bases at V and 7 bases at J, with 11 bases between. In DNA form, the CDR3 reads TGTGCCAGCTCACCAACTGAGGGTGGTGAAGCTTTCTTT. This translates into CASSPTEGGEAFF.

This rearrangement joins TRBV29-1 to TRBJ1-3, with TRBD1 as a possible D gene (6 bases). V lost 7 bases to trimming and J lost 1 base, with 17 bases between them. Germline CDR1 is SQVTM and CDR2 is ANQGSEA. CDR3 length equals 15 residues. CDR3 nucleotide sequence: TGCAGCGCGAGCACAGGGTCCGCTTCTGGAAACACCATATATTTT. It yields the protein CSASTGSASGNTIYF.

The rearrangement uses TRBV5-6 and TRBJ2-7; 9 bases align to TRBD2. V shed 0 bases, J shed 0 bases, and the junction held 7 bases outside the gene matches. CDR3 length: 17 amino acids. Germline V gene sequence: CDR1 SGHDT, CDR2 YYEEEE. CDR3 sequence (DNA): TGTGCCAGCAGCTTGGCCGCTAGCGGGACCAGCTCCTACGAGCAGTACTTC. As protein: CASSLAASGTSSYEQYF.

The rearrangement links TRBV18 to TRBJ2-2, with TRBD1 identical over 7 bases. CDR1 is KGHSH, CDR2 LQKENI, per germline. After removal of 4 bases from V and 1 base from J, the junction contained 3 bases not matched to a gene. This CDR3 spans 15 amino acids. The CDR3: CASSQTGQNTGELFF. The CDR3 bases are TGTGCCAGCTCACAGACAGGGCAGAACACCGGGGAGCTGTTTTTT.